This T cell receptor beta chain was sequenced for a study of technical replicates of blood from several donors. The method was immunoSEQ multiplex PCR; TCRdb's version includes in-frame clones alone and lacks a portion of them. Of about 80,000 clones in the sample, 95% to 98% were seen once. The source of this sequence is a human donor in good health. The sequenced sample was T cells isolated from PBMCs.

CDR3 coding DNA: TGTGCCAGCACCCGAAGGCTAGCGAACACTGAAGCTTTCTTT. It yields the protein CASTRRLANTEAFF. The J gene is TRBJ1-1, the V gene TRBV9; no clear D. The CDR3 extends over 14 amino acids. Germline CDR1 is SGDLS and CDR2 is YYNGEE. Trimming removed 6 bases at V and 1 base at J, with 13 bases between.